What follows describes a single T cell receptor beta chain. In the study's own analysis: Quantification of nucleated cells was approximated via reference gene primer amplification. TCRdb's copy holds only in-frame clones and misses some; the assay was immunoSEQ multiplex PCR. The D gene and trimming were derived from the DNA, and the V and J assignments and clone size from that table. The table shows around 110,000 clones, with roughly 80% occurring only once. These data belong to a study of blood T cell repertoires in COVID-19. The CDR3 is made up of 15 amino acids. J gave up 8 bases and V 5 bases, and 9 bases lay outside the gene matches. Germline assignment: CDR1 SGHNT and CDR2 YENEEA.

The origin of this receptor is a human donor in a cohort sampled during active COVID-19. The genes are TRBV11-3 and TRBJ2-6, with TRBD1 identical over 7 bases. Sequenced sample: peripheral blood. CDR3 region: CASSPGQVPPNVLTF. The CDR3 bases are TGTGCCAGCAGCCCCGGACAGGTACCGCCCAACGTCCTGACTTTC.